The 21 T cell receptor beta chains presented below share a single source sample, sequenced in a study of human T cells and chemical hapten exposure (dated by TCRdb to the early 2020s). Preparation of the library involved RACE. Sequencing used a NextSeq 500. TCRdb passed the public sequencing reads through fastp at Q25 and MiXCR, retaining productive beta sequences. Each CDR3 protein gets just one entry, which takes the most common genes and DNA from the rows behind it. The sample records 75,000 to 100,000 distinct CDR3 sequences, under 15% of which are singletons. The ten largest account for approximately 2% of the sample. The sample's time point label is to be understood as: patch test 1, 2 weeks after DPC sensitization. This sample's treatment or condition label indicates: therapeutic diphenylcyclopropenone sensitization with weekly scalp DPC. Sequenced material: whole blood, taken in connection with sensitization to the hapten diphenylcyclopropenone (DPC). These receptors came from a woman aged 35 to 49 with alopecia areata. Some clones in this sample may be carry-over from other donors' samples.

The J gene is TRBJ1-4, the V gene TRBV4-1; 8 nucleotides line up with TRBD1. The V and J ends lost 8 bases and 8 bases, in that order; junction bases with no gene match: 7. This CDR3 contains 13 residues. The V gene's germline CDR1 is MGHRA and CDR2 YSYEKL. CDR3 loop: CASSQGGGEKLFF. Here the CDR3 DNA reads TGCGCCAGCTCACAGGGGGGCGGCGAAAAACTGTTTTTT.

The rearrangement joins TRBV12-3 or TRBV12-4 to TRBJ1-1; D gene ambiguous. The V end lost 6 bases, the J end lost 8 bases, and 16 bases lay between the germline ends. This CDR3 is 13 amino acids long. CDR3 in DNA: TGTGCCAGCAGCAAAAGTCGGGGTACGGAAGCTTTCTTT. Amino acid sequence: CASSKSRGTEAFF.

Many counts were recorded for this clonotype. This chain joins TRBV13 and TRBJ2-1; no firm D call. The length of the CDR3 is 13 residues. The V end was cut by 3 bases, the J end by 4 bases, with 7 bases between. The germline CDR1 and CDR2 sequences are PRHDT and FYEKMQ (reference sequence). DNA for the CDR3: TGTGCCAGCAGCTTGAGCCCGTACAATGAGCAGTTCTTC. The encoded protein is CASSLSPYNEQFF.

This clonotype was seen many times. The rearrangement uses TRBV12-3 or TRBV12-4 and TRBJ1-1; TRBD1 is a possible D gene (6 bases). This CDR3 has 14 amino acids. V lost 4 bases and J lost 4, with 13 bases in between. CDR3 nucleotides: TGTGCCAGCAGTTCGAAACAGGGCCGCACTGAAGCTTTCTTT. The encoded protein is CASSSKQGRTEAFF.

This clonotype was picked up a small number of times. The chain has TRBV6-4 and TRBJ2-2; a weak D match, TRBD2 (5 bases). The CDR3 runs 12 residues. Trimming removed 9 bases from V and 6 bases from J, with 11 bases in between. CDR1 MRHNA and CDR2 SNTAGT come from the germline V gene. In DNA, the CDR3 is TGTGCCAGGACGGGGATGGCCGGGGAGCTGTTTTTT. Protein product: CARTGMAGELFF.

In this sample, this clonotype turned up a few times. The V call is TRBV4-3, the J call TRBJ2-6, with D unclear. The CDR3 consists of 16 residues. The germline V gene has CDR1 LGHNA and CDR2 YSLEER. Trimming removed 4 bases from V and 1 base from J, with 11 bases in between. In nucleotides, the CDR3 is TGCGCCAGCAGCCTCAAGATCGGGTCTGGGGCCAACGTCCTGACTTTC. This sequence encodes CASSLKIGSGANVLTF.

This clonotype came up many times. This chain connects TRBV4-1 to TRBJ2-3; 13 bases agree with TRBD2. J gave up 4 bases and V 3 bases, and 4 bases lay outside the gene matches. The germline V gene has CDR1 MGHRA and CDR2 YSYEKL. The CDR3 is made up of 16 amino acids. The CDR3, as DNA: TGCGCCAGCAGCCATCCCACTAGCGGGAGGGCAGATACGCAGTATTTT. Translation: CASSHPTSGRADTQYF.

This clonotype was recorded at least ten times. The chain uses TRBV20-1 and TRBJ2-3; TRBD2 matches 16 bases. Looked up from germline, CDR1 is DFQATT and CDR2 is SNEGSKA (reference sequence). V lost 3 bases to trimming and J lost 2 bases; unmatched junction nucleotides: 8. This CDR3 is built from 18 residues. The CDR3 DNA sequence: TGCAGTGCTAGGGTCCCGGGACTAGCGGGAGGGCCCACAGATACGCAGTATTTT. It codes for CSARVPGLAGGPTDTQYF.

This clonotype has a count of ten or more. The chain combines TRBV20-1 with TRBJ2-5, with 7 bases fitting TRBD2. The germline gives CDR1 DFQATT, CDR2 SNEGSKA (reference sequence). J lost 4 bases, V lost 2 bases, and 10 bases had no gene match. The CDR3 covers 15 residues. The CDR3 sequence: CSARIGLAESETQYF. The CDR3 DNA sequence: TGCAGTGCTAGAATCGGTCTAGCGGAATCAGAGACCCAGTACTTC.

This clonotype has only a few counts. This sequence joins TRBV27 and TRBJ1-5, with 8 bases that match TRBD1. CDR3 length equals 19 residues. CDR1 is MNHEY, CDR2 SMNVEV, per germline (reference sequence). V gave up 8 bases and J gave up 3 bases; unmatched junction bases: 21. CDR3 in DNA: TGTGCCAGCGCGCTCGACGACAGGGGAGGTCTCGGGCTCAATCAGCCCCAGCATTTT. Amino acid sequence: CASALDDRGGLGLNQPQHF.

A few counts support this clonotype. CDR3 bases: TGTGCCAGCTCACGCGCAAATCAGCCCCAGCATTTT. Translating gives CASSRANQPQHF. This rearrangement joins TRBV18 to TRBJ1-5; no clear D gene. This CDR3 is 12 amino acids long. Germline CDR1 KGHSH, CDR2 LQKENI. The V end was cut by 4 bases, the J end by 4 bases, with 5 bases between. Together with reference TRBV18 and TRBJ1-5, the CDR3 gives the full variable domain: NAGVMQNPRHLVRRRGQEARLRCSPMKGHSHVYWYRQLPEEGLKFMVYLQKENIIDESGMPKERFSAEFPKEGPSILRIQQVVRGDSAAYFCASSRANQPQHFGDGTRLSIL.

This clonotype was detected only a few times. The J gene is TRBJ2-1, the V gene TRBV7-6; D is perhaps TRBD1 or TRBD2 (6 bases each). This CDR3 is 18 amino acids long. Germline values: CDR1 SGHVS, CDR2 FNYEAQ. Trimming cost V 3 bases and J 2 bases, with 20 bases left between them. CDR3 amino acids: CASSFELRGDLTYNEQFF. CDR3 nucleotide sequence: TGTGCCAGCAGCTTCGAACTTAGGGGGGATCTGACCTACAATGAGCAGTTCTTC.

This clonotype was seen a handful of times. The chain is built from TRBV11-2 and TRBJ2-7; TRBD2 matches 12 bases. The CDR3 runs to 16 residues. Losses at the gene ends were 3 bases for V and 7 bases for J; bases not matched to a gene: 10. From germline, CDR1 is SGHAT and CDR2 FQNNGV. CDR3 sequence (DNA): TGTGCCAGCAGCTTTTCTTCGACTAGCGGGAGTGGAGAGCAGTACTTC. It codes for CASSFSSTSGSGEQYF. The full variable domain, in which reference TRBV11-2 and TRBJ2-7 provide the parts outside the CDR3, is EAGVAQSPRYKIIEKRQSVAFWCNPISGHATLYWYQQILGQGPKLLIQFQNNGVVDDSQLPKDRFSAERLKGVDSTLKIQPAKLEDSAVYLCASSFSSTSGSGEQYFGPGTRLTVT.

Only a few counts were recorded for this clonotype. This chain connects TRBV6-1 to TRBJ2-3; 11 bases align to TRBD1. With 2 bases clipped from V and 2 bases from J, the junction kept 3 bases outside the gene matches. This CDR3 is built from 16 residues. Germline V gene sequence: CDR1 MNHNS, CDR2 SASEGT. CDR3 loop: CASSERTGGLTDTQYF. The CDR3 bases are TGTGCCAGCAGTGAACGGACAGGGGGCCTCACAGATACGCAGTATTTT.

This clonotype has a handful of counts. V gene TRBV27 combines with J gene TRBJ2-7; possible D gene TRBD2, 5 bases. Germline V gene data show CDR1 as MNHEY and CDR2 as SMNVEV (reference sequence). Trimming pared 3 bases from V and 3 bases from J, leaving 9 bases between. This CDR3 contains 13 residues. The CDR3 coding sequence is TGTGCCAGCAGTTTCTCGGGGAACTACGAGCAGTACTTC. Its protein product is CASSFSGNYEQYF.

The V gene is TRBV27, the J gene TRBJ2-1; 11 positions match TRBD2. The length of the CDR3 is 15 residues. Trimming cost V 8 bases and J 4 bases; bases outside gene matches: 7. Germline CDR1 MNHEY, CDR2 SMNVEV (reference sequence). The CDR3, as DNA: TGTGCCAGCGCCCGGACTAGCGGGCTTTACAATGAGCAGTTCTTC. Translation gives CASARTSGLYNEQFF.

There are a few counts of this clonotype. CDR3 protein: CSARAHSGTYEQYF. CDR3 in DNA: TGCAGTGCTAGAGCACATAGCGGAACCTACGAGCAGTACTTC. The rearrangement uses TRBV20-1 and TRBJ2-7, with a possible D match to TRBD2 (6 bases). The CDR3 sequence is 14 residues long. Trimming took 1 base from V and 2 from J, leaving 12 bases between them. Looked up from germline, CDR1 is DFQATT and CDR2 is SNEGSKA (reference sequence).

Notes on this clonotype: This clone may be a read error of a much larger clone one base away. V gene TRBV6-4 combines with J gene TRBJ2-3; D is unresolved. Trimming cost V 2 bases and J 2 bases, with 5 bases left between them. Germline V gene lookup returns CDR1 MRHNA and CDR2 SNTAGT. This CDR3 comprises 13 residues. This chain's CDR3 is CASSDGNTDTQYF. The CDR3 DNA follows: TGTGCCAGCAGTGACGGGAACACAGATACGCAGTATTTT.

Many counts were recorded for this clonotype. The chain links TRBV27 to TRBJ2-1; 9 positions agree with TRBD1. After removal of 5 bases from V and 7 bases from J, the junction contained 12 bases not matched to a gene. The length of the CDR3 is 16 residues. Per germline, CDR1 MNHEY and CDR2 SMNVEV (reference sequence). CDR3 sequence reads: CASSIRTGTGLNEQFF. The DNA of the CDR3 is TGTGCCAGCAGTATCCGCACGGGGACAGGGCTAAATGAGCAGTTCTTC.

This clonotype was found many times. This chain joins TRBV7-9 and TRBJ1-1; 8 positions agree with TRBD1. Germline V gene data show CDR1 as SEHNR and CDR2 as FQNEAQ (reference sequence). The length of the CDR3 is 15 residues. Trimming took 4 bases from V and 0 from J; bases not matched to a gene: 4. CDR3 in DNA: TGTGCCAGCAGCTCCCGGGACAGGCTGAACACTGAAGCTTTCTTT. Residues: CASSSRDRLNTEAFF.

This clonotype has just a few counts. The V gene is TRBV7-6, the J gene TRBJ2-3; 10 bases are shared with TRBD1. Trimming removed 4 bases from V and 4 bases from J; junction bases left unmatched: 8. Germline-derived CDR1 and CDR2 are SGHVS and FNYEAQ. The CDR3 runs 16 residues. CDR3: CASSWGQGKGSDTQYF. The CDR3 DNA sequence: TGTGCCAGCAGCTGGGGACAGGGGAAGGGTTCAGATACGCAGTATTTT.